This TCR beta chain was captured by sequencing in a study of blood T cell repertoires in COVID-19 (TCRdb year 2020). Regarding the study in general: The collaborator samples originated in the United States, Italy and Spain and spanned the acute and convalescent phases of COVID-19. The repertoires were released in a freely available public database intended as a resource for research on the immune response to SARS-CoV-2. The prospective study material was composed of cDNA or gDNA derived from T cells, B-cell-depleted T cells, or PBMCs. Nearly every sample came with metadata listing a de-identified subject ID, COVID-19 status, age in years and sex. Samples came from the ongoing ImmuneRACE study (first 160 participants) plus 1,254 subjects from 6 global collaborators. HLA class I and class II types, where available, came from metadata supplied by the sample provider rather than from assay-based typing. The dataset comprised deeply sampled blood TCRbeta repertoires from subjects exposed to, actively infected with, or recovered from COVID-19. The paper's findings and limits, for the study overall: The quantity of clinical and demographic metadata differed by source and by participant and was supplied without curation.

TCRbeta CDR3 regions were amplified from genomic DNA using the immunoSEQ Assay, a bias-controlled multiplex PCR. The authors' pipeline ran thus. Within the assay, amplification of reference gene primers was used to estimate how many nucleated cells each sample contained. To quantify the absolute abundance of each unique TCRbeta CDR3 rearrangement, sequence reads were collapsed and filtered. For each sample, productive Simpson clonality was calculated as the square root of Simpson's diversity index over productive rearrangements. TCRdb took this table from immuneACCESS and kept in-frame rearrangements with V and J called. Such tables lack part of the clones; where checked against another copy, unresolved V genes explain under half of the gap, and the rest is unexplained. V, J and clone size reflect that table, while D and trimming were determined from the DNA. The sample has some 300,000 clones on record, roughly 91% of them singletons. The top ten constitute 2.9% of the sample.

From the germline V gene, CDR1 is MGHDK and CDR2 is SYGVNS. Including cysteine and phenylalanine, the CDR3 has 14 amino acids. The only DNA kept is the CDR3, 42 bases in frame from the first base. V drops 3 bases and J drops 4 bases, leaving 9 bases in between. Participants in the prospective study were aged about 18 to 95 years, lived in 20 to 25 United States geographic areas, and enrolled through a virtual design. To assign participants to cohorts, the prospective study relied on clinical history that participants themselves reported in a screening survey and a study questionnaire. Exposed participants had been in contact with someone with a PCR-confirmed or clinician-diagnosed COVID-19 case within 2 weeks of study entry. Each participant in the prospective study had whole blood, serum and a nasopharyngeal or oropharyngeal swab collected by mobile phlebotomists. Prospective study participants could optionally give additional blood draws and questionnaires over an approximately two-month period. Before DNA extraction, blood samples from the prospective study were shipped at room temperature or frozen.

As regards this clone: Its target antigen remains unknown. Base quality data are lacking; no much larger clone is found one base away.

The origin of this receptor is a woman in her fifties or sixties who had been exposed to COVID-19. Sequencing used PBMCs or T cells enriched from blood (not recorded which). The chain is encoded by TRBV25-1 joined to TRBJ1-4; no D gene is confidently identified. The nucleotide sequence reads as follows: TGTGCCAGCAGTGACCGCCGACATAATGAAAAACTGTTTTTT. Translated, it gives CASSDRRHNEKLFF.